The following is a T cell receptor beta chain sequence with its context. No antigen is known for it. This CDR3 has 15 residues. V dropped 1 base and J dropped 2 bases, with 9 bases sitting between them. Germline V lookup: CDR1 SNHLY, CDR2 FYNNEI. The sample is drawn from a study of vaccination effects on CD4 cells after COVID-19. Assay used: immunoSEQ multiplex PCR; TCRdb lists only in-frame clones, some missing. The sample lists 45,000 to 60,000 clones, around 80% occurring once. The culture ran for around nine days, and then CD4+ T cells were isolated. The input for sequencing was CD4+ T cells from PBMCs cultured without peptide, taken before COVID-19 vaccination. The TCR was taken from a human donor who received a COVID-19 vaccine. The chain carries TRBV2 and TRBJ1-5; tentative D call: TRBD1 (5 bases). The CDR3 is CASSEDRGGNQPQHF. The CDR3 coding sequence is TGTGCCAGCAGTGAAGATAGGGGAGGCAATCAGCCCCAGCATTTT. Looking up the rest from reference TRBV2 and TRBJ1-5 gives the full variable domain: EPEVTQTPSHQVTQMGQEVILRCVPISNHLYFYWYRQILGQKVEFLVSFYNNEISEKSEIFDDQFSVERPDGSNFTLKIRSTKLEDSAMYFCASSEDRGGNQPQHFGDGTRLSIL.